A single sample gave rise to the 9 T cell receptor beta chains below, sequenced in a study of blood T cell repertoires in COVID-19. The method was immunoSEQ multiplex PCR; TCRdb's version includes in-frame clones alone and lacks a portion of them. The table has roughly 80,000 clones, around 80% seen once; the top ten hold less than 6%. Sequencing was performed on peripheral blood. The source of these receptors is a man in his fifties or sixties with active or convalescent COVID-19.

This clone was detected once. The chain combines TRBV5-1 with TRBJ2-1; 10 nucleotides line up with TRBD1. J lost 7 bases, V lost 2 bases, and 6 bases had no gene match. The germline V gene encodes CDR1 SGHRS and CDR2 YFSETQ. The CDR3 loop spans 15 amino acids. The CDR3 loop reads CASSLEGQGGNEQFF. DNA of the CDR3: TGCGCCAGCAGCTTAGAAGGACAGGGGGGAAATGAGCAGTTCTTC.

The chain uses TRBV5-1 and TRBJ1-2; D remains unclear. V dropped 0 bases and J dropped 8 bases, with 8 bases sitting between them. Germline V gives CDR1 SGHRS, CDR2 YFSETQ. This CDR3 region has 12 residues. CDR3 sequence reads: CASSLGRRGYTF. The CDR3 region has the DNA TGCGCCAGCAGCTTGGGCCGGAGAGGCTACACCTTC.

The chain has TRBV9 and TRBJ2-1, with TRBD2 matching over 11 bases. Germline values: CDR1 SGDLS, CDR2 YYNGEE. The CDR3 is 14 amino acids. The junction had 0 bases not matched to a gene; V was cut back by 2 bases and J by 5 bases. The CDR3 reads CASSVGLADNEQFF. The CDR3 DNA follows: TGTGCCAGCAGCGTGGGACTAGCGGACAATGAGCAGTTCTTC.

This clone showed up just once. The chain carries TRBV11-3 and TRBJ2-5; 9 positions match TRBD2. V trimming: 5 bases; J trimming: 5 bases; junction bases outside the gene matches: 6. This CDR3 contains 14 residues. Germline V gives CDR1 SGHNT, CDR2 YENEEA. CDR3 nucleotide sequence: TGTGCCAGCAGCCCGGGACTAGCATCCGAGACCCAGTACTTC. Translation gives CASSPGLASETQYF.

The CDR3 loop is CASSLNIQGLSQPQHF. In DNA form, the CDR3 reads TGCGCCAGCAGCCTTAACATACAGGGTCTCAGTCAGCCCCAGCATTTT. This chain connects TRBV4-1 to TRBJ1-5; maybe TRBD1 (6 bases). The V end was cut by 4 bases, the J end by 6 bases, with 19 bases between. This CDR3 is 16 amino acids long. The germline CDR1 and CDR2 sequences are MGHRA and YSYEKL.

The chain joins TRBV2 to TRBJ1-1, with D possibly matching TRBD1 (6 bases). The CDR3 covers 13 residues. The V end was cut by 6 bases, the J end by 1 base, with 9 bases between. Per germline, CDR1 SNHLY and CDR2 FYNNEI. CDR3 bases: TGTGCCAGCAGGGGACATGGGAACACTGAAGCTTTCTTT. Its translation: CASRGHGNTEAFF. Full variable domain (rest looked up from reference TRBV2 and TRBJ1-1): EPEVTQTPSHQVTQMGQEVILRCVPISNHLYFYWYRQILGQKVEFLVSFYNNEISEKSEIFDDQFSVERPDGSNFTLKIRSTKLEDSAMYFCASRGHGNTEAFFGQGTRLTVV.

The gene calls are TRBV27 and TRBJ1-5; D is possibly TRBD1 (5 bases). From germline, CDR1 is MNHEY and CDR2 SMNVEV (reference sequence). This CDR3 spans 15 amino acids. Trimming stripped 5 bases from V and 2 bases from J, with 13 bases between. CDR3 region: CASSLRGGGNQPQHF. The CDR3 DNA reads as TGTGCCAGCAGTCTCCGGGGGGGTGGCAATCAGCCCCAGCATTTT.

The chain joins TRBV5-6 to TRBJ2-2; D gene uncertain. The CDR3 runs to 14 residues. The germline V gene has CDR1 SGHDT and CDR2 YYEEEE. Trimming left V 4 bases short and J 3 bases short, with 10 bases between. The CDR3 nucleotides read TGTGCCAGCAGCCGCCCTTCGGACACCGGGGAGCTGTTTTTT. Its protein product is CASSRPSDTGELFF. Full variable domain (outside the CDR3, taken from reference TRBV5-6 and TRBJ2-2): DAGVTQSPTHLIKTRGQQVTLRCSPKSGHDTVSWYQQALGQGPQFIFQYYEEEERQRGNFPDRFSGHQFPNYSSELNVNALLLGDSALYLCASSRPSDTGELFFGEGSRLTVL.

The J gene is TRBJ2-3, the V gene TRBV7-9, with 8 bases matching TRBD2. Trimming removed 0 bases from V and 2 bases from J; junction bases left unmatched: 4. The CDR3 is 16 amino acids. The V gene's germline CDR1 is SEHNR and CDR2 FQNEAQ (reference sequence). This CDR3 reads CASSLARGGFTDTQYF. The CDR3 nucleotides read TGTGCCAGCAGCTTAGCACGGGGGGGCTTCACAGATACGCAGTATTTT.